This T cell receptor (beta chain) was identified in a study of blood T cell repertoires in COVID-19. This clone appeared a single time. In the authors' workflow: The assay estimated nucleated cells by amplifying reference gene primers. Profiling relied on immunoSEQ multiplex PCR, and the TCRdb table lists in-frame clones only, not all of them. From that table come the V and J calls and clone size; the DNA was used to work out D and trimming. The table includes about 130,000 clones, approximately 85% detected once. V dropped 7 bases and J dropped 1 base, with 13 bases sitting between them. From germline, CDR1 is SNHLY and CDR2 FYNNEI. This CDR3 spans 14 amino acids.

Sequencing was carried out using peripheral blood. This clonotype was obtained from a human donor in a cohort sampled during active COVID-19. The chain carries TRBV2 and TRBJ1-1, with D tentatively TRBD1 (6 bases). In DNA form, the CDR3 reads TGTGCCAGCAAAGAACAGGGAACGAACACTGAAGCTTTCTTT. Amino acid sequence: CASKEQGTNTEAFF.